This record concerns one T cell receptor beta chain sequence. Other DNA sequences in this specimen translate into the identical CDR3. The record originates from a study of blood T cell repertoires in COVID-19. Study context: Two negative PCRs, clearance, or symptom resolution were required of recovered Cohort 3 donors. The cDNA or gDNA used as material had been derived from T cells, B-cell-depleted T cells, or PBMCs.

In the original analysis: Counts of nucleated cells, estimated from reference gene primer amplification, were obtained. TCRdb's table, derived via immunoSEQ multiplex PCR, lists solely in-frame clones and lacks some. V, J and clone size were drawn from that table, and D and trimming were deduced from the DNA. Here the sample spans some 330,000 clones, more than 75% being singletons. Germline V gives CDR1 MNHEY, CDR2 SVGEGT. V lost 5 bases to trimming and J lost 1 base; unmatched junction nucleotides: 1. This CDR3 has 14 residues. The chain carries TRBV6-2 or TRBV6-3 and TRBJ2-7; 11 bases are a match to TRBD2. The sample was PBMCs or T cells enriched from blood (not recorded which). The TCR sequence derives from a man aged 35 to 55 in a cohort exposed to, infected with or recovered from COVID-19 (not recorded which). As DNA, the CDR3 is TGTGCCAGCAGTCGACTAGCGGGATCCTACGAGCAGTACTTC. Protein product: CASSRLAGSYEQYF.